This T cell receptor beta chain is from a study of blood T cell repertoires in COVID-19 (dated by TCRdb to about 2020). The study in broad terms: Samples covering the acute and convalescent phases of COVID-19 were provided by collaborators in the United States, Italy and Spain. The prospective study material was composed of cDNA or gDNA derived from T cells, B-cell-depleted T cells, or PBMCs. Deeply sampled blood TCRbeta repertoires from subjects exposed to, actively infected with, or recovered from COVID-19 were included in the dataset. The repertoires were made available in a free public database intended to serve as a resource for research on the immune response to SARS-CoV-2. Samples came from the ongoing ImmuneRACE study (first 160 participants) plus 1,254 subjects from 6 global collaborators. Sample metadata almost always included a de-identified subject ID, COVID-19 status, age in years and sex. Where HLA class I and class II types were available, the types were taken from metadata supplied by the sample provider, not from assay-based typing.

CDR1 MGHDK and CDR2 SYGVNS were looked up in the germline V gene. After removal of 3 bases from V and 2 bases from J, the junction retains 4 bases not matched to a gene. The CDR3 has 15 amino acids, counting the end cysteine and phenylalanine. Here the CDR3 DNA is all that survives: 45 bases in frame from base 1. TCRbeta CDR3 regions were amplified from genomic DNA by means of the immunoSEQ Assay, a bias-controlled multiplex PCR. From the authors' description of their analysis: Nucleated cell counts per sample were estimated from amplification of reference gene primers within the assay. To quantify the absolute abundance of each unique TCRbeta CDR3 rearrangement, sequence reads were collapsed and filtered. For each sample, productive Simpson clonality was calculated as the square root of Simpson's diversity index over productive rearrangements. The clones in this table, taken by TCRdb from immuneACCESS, are in-frame only. Not every clone is retained; where verified, under half of the shortfall comes from an unresolved V gene, and the cause of the rest is unknown. The V and J calls and clone size are taken from that table; D and trimming were inferred from the DNA. Within this sample are about 210,000 clones, with around three quarters of them counted one time only. 7.2% of the sample rests with the top ten.

Concerning this clone itself: This receptor's antigen is unknown. Base qualities were left out, and no much larger clone turns up one base away.

Study-wide conclusions, independent of this receptor: The quantity of clinical and demographic metadata differed by source and by participant and was supplied without curation.

The collaborating institutions used their own protocols to collect whole blood in K2EDTA tubes. For TCRbeta analysis, collaborators shipped samples as frozen whole blood, isolated PBMCs, or DNA extracted from either of those sample types. Recombination linked TRBV25-1 to TRBJ2-1, and 7 junction bases match TRBD1. Material: peripheral blood. This sequence was found in a woman in her sixties or seventies with acute or convalescent COVID-19. The DNA sequence is TGTGCCAGCAGTGACGGACAGGACGCCTACAATGAGCAGTTCTTC. It translates as CASSDGQDAYNEQFF.